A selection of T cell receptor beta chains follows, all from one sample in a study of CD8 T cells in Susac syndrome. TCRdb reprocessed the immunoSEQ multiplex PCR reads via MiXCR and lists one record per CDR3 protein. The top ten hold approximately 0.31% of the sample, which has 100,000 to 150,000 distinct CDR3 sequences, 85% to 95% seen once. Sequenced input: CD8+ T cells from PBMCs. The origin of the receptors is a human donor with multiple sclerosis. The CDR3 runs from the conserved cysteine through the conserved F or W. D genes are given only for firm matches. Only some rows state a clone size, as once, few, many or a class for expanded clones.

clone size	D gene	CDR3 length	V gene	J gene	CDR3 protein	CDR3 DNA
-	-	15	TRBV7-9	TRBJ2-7	CASSSDGGSAYEQYF	TGTGCCAGCAGCTCAGATGGCGGATCGGCCTACGAGCAGTACTTC
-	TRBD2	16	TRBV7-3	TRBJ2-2	CASSTAGTTNTGELFF	TGTGCCAGCAGCACAGCCGGGACTACGAACACCGGGGAGCTGTTTTTT
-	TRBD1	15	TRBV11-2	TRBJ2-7	CASSLEAGGFYEQYF	TGTGCCAGCAGCTTAGAGGCAGGGGGCTTCTACGAGCAGTACTTC
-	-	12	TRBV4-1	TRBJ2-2	CASERWTGELFF	TGCGCCAGCGAGCGTTGGACCGGGGAGCTGTTTTTT
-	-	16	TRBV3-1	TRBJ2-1	CASSPYMISSYNEQFF	TGTGCCAGCAGCCCATATATGATTAGCTCCTACAATGAGCAGTTCTTC
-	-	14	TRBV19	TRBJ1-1	CASSLGHQNTEAFF	TGTGCCAGTAGTCTTGGACACCAGAACACTGAAGCTTTCTTT
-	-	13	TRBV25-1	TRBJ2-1	CASSDWGYNEQFF	TGTGCCAGCAGTGATTGGGGGTACAATGAGCAGTTCTTC
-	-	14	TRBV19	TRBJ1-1	CASTLRGRYTEAFF	TGTGCCAGTACCCTCAGGGGCCGATACACTGAAGCTTTCTTT
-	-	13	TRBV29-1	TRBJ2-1	CSVERGNYNEQFF	TGCAGCGTTGAGAGGGGGAACTACAATGAGCAGTTCTTC
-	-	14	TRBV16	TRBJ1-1	CASSLGHMNTEAFF	TGTGCCAGCAGCCTGGGACATATGAACACTGAAGCTTTCTTT
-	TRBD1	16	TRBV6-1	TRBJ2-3	CASTQPGTGDTDTQYF	TGTGCCAGCACTCAACCCGGGACAGGTGACACAGATACGCAGTATTTT
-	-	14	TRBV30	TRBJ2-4	CAWSFGGIKNIQYF	TGTGCCTGGAGTTTCGGCGGGATTAAAAACATTCAGTACTTC
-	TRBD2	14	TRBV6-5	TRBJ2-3	CASSWEGRGDTQYF	TGTGCCAGCAGTTGGGAGGGGAGAGGAGATACGCAGTATTTT
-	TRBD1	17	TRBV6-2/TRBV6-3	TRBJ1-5	CASSYVTGEEGNQPQHF	TGTGCCAGCAGTTACGTGACAGGGGAGGAAGGCAATCAGCCCCAGCATTTT
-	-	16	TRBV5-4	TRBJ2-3	CASSLAGGQRTDTQYF	TGTGCCAGCAGCTTGGCCGGAGGGCAGCGCACAGATACGCAGTATTTT
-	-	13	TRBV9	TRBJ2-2	CASSVGNTGELFF	TGTGCCAGCAGCGTAGGGAACACCGGGGAGCTGTTTTTT
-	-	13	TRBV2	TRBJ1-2	CASSAPDRNGYTF	TGTGCCAGCAGTGCTCCAGACCGGAATGGCTACACCTTC
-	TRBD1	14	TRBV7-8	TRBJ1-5	CASSWQGAGQPQHF	TGTGCCAGCAGCTGGCAGGGGGCAGGTCAGCCCCAGCATTTT
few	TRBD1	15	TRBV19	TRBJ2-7	CASSTGQGAFYEQYF	TGTGCCAGTAGTACAGGACAGGGGGCTTTCTACGAGCAGTACTTC
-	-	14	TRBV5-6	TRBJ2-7	CASSPGWDFYEQYF	TGTGCCAGCAGCCCAGGGTGGGACTTCTACGAGCAGTACTTC
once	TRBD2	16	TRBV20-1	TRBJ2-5	CSARDELAGVQETQYF	TGCAGTGCTAGAGATGAACTAGCGGGAGTCCAGGAGACCCAGTACTTC
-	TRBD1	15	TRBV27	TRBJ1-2	CASRTRQGAGYGYTF	TGTGCCAGCAGGACCCGACAGGGGGCGGGCTATGGCTACACCTTC
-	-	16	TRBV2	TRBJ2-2	CASSDERGGLTGELFF	TGTGCCAGCAGTGACGAGAGGGGGGGTTTGACCGGGGAGCTGTTTTTT
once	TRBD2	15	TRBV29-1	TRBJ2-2	CSVEISGRGTGELFF	TGCAGCGTTGAAATTAGCGGGAGAGGGACCGGGGAGCTGTTTTTT
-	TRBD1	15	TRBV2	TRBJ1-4	CASRATGSRMEKLFF	TGTGCCAGCAGGGCGACAGGGAGCCGGATGGAAAAACTGTTTTTT
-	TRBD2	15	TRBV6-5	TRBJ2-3	CASSLYRGGTDTQYF	TGTGCCAGCAGTCTTTATCGGGGGGGCACAGATACGCAGTATTTT
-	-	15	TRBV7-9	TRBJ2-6	CASSLPRPGANVLTF	TGTGCCAGCAGCTTACCCAGGCCTGGGGCCAACGTCCTGACTTTC
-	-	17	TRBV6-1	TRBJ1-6	CASSERTVKSYNSPLHF	TGTGCCAGCAGTGAAAGGACAGTCAAATCCTATAATTCACCCCTCCACTTT
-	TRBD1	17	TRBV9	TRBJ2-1	CASSVETGVPSYNEQFF	TGTGCCAGCAGCGTAGAGACAGGGGTGCCCTCCTACAATGAGCAGTTCTTC
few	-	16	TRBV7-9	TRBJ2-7	CASSPAWGERAYEQYF	TGTGCCAGCAGCCCAGCGTGGGGTGAGAGGGCCTACGAGCAGTACTTC
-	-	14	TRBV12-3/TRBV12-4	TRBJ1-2	CASSLNGAGYGYTF	TGTGCCAGCAGTTTAAATGGGGCAGGGTATGGCTACACCTTC
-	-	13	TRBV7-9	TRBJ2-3	CASVGTSTDTQYF	TGTGCCAGCGTTGGGACCAGCACAGATACGCAGTATTTT
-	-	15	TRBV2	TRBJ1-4	CASSADQAFNEKLFF	TGTGCCAGCAGTGCGGACCAGGCTTTTAATGAAAAACTGTTTTTT
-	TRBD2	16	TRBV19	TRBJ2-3	CASSAGTSGVTDTQYF	TGTGCCAGTAGTGCGGGGACTAGCGGGGTCACAGATACGCAGTATTTT
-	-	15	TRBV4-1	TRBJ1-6	CASSPRTAYNSPLHF	TGCGCCAGCAGCCCCCGGACAGCTTATAATTCACCCCTCCACTTT
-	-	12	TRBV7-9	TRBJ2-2	CASSHHTGELFF	TGTGCCAGCAGCCATCATACCGGGGAGCTGTTTTTT
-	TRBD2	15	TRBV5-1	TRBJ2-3	CASSLGRGRALTQYF	TGCGCCAGCAGCTTGGGGCGCGGGAGGGCCCTTACGCAGTATTTT
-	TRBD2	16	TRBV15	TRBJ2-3	CATSRDQVSGGDTQYF	TGTGCCACCAGCAGAGATCAAGTCTCGGGAGGAGATACGCAGTATTTT
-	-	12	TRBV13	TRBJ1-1	CASSWARTEAFF	TGTGCCAGCAGCTGGGCTCGCACTGAAGCTTTCTTT
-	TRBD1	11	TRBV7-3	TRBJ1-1	CASSQDRKAFF	TGTGCCAGCAGCCAGGACAGGAAAGCTTTCTTT
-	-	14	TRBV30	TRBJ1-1	CAWSPDGMNTEAFF	TGTGCCTGGAGTCCGGACGGCATGAACACTGAAGCTTTCTTT
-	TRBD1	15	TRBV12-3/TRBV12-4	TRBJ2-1	CASNIRDSSYNEQFF	TGTGCCAGCAATATCCGGGACAGCTCCTACAATGAGCAGTTCTTC
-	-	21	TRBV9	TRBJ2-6	CASGLQVGTGSSLGGPNVLTF	TGTGCCAGCGGTCTTCAAGTCGGGACCGGCTCTTCCCTAGGCGGGCCCAACGTCCTGACTTTC
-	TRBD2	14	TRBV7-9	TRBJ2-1	CASSQETSGRDPFF	TGTGCCAGCAGCCAGGAGACTAGCGGGAGAGATCCGTTCTTC
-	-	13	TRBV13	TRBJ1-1	CASSHGRNTEAFF	TGTGCCAGCAGCCACGGACGGAACACTGAAGCTTTCTTT
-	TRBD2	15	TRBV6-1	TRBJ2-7	CASSAGLAGAYEQYF	TGTGCCAGCAGTGCAGGACTAGCGGGGGCCTACGAGCAGTACTTC
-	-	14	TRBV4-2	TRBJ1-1	CASSPIGQNTEAFF	TGTGCCAGCAGCCCCATCGGACAGAACACTGAAGCTTTCTTT
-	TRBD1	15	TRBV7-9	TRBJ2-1	CASSQRTGLYNEQFF	TGTGCCAGCAGCCAGAGGACAGGACTGTACAATGAGCAGTTCTTC
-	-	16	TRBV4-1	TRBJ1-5	CASSKGNGAGNQPQHF	TGCGCCAGCAGCAAAGGGAATGGGGCGGGCAATCAGCCCCAGCATTTT
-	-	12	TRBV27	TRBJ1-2	CASSSTGYGYTF	TGTGCCAGCAGTTCGACAGGCTATGGCTACACCTTC
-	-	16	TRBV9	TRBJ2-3	CASSVGGAGITDTQYF	TGTGCCAGCAGCGTAGGAGGAGCTGGCATCACAGATACGCAGTATTTT
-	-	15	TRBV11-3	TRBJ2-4	CASTNRELAKNIQYF	TGTGCCAGCACCAACAGGGAACTAGCCAAAAACATTCAGTACTTC
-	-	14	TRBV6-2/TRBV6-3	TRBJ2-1	CASSEYSASNEQFF	TGTGCCAGCAGTGAATACAGCGCCTCCAATGAGCAGTTCTTC
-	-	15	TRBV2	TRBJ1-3	CASSEGGGPGNTIYF	TGTGCCAGCAGTGAAGGGGGGGGGCCTGGAAACACCATATATTTT
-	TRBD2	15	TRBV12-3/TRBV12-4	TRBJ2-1	CASSSTSGGYNEQFF	TGTGCCAGCAGTTCGACTAGCGGGGGGTACAATGAGCAGTTCTTC
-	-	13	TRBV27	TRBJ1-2	CASSANFPYGYTF	TGTGCCAGCAGTGCAAACTTTCCCTATGGCTACACCTTC
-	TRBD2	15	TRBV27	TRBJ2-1	CASSFISGSYNEQFF	TGTGCCAGCAGTTTTATTAGCGGGAGTTACAATGAGCAGTTCTTC
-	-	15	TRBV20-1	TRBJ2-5	CSAAMTRGARETQYF	TGCAGTGCTGCGATGACACGGGGGGCCAGGGAGACCCAGTACTTC
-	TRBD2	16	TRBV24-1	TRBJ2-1	CATSDSSGSSYNEQFF	TGTGCCACCAGTGATTCTAGCGGTAGCTCCTACAATGAGCAGTTCTTC
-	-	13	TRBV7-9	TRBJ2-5	CASSLVPQETQYF	TGTGCCAGCAGCTTAGTTCCTCAAGAGACCCAGTACTTC